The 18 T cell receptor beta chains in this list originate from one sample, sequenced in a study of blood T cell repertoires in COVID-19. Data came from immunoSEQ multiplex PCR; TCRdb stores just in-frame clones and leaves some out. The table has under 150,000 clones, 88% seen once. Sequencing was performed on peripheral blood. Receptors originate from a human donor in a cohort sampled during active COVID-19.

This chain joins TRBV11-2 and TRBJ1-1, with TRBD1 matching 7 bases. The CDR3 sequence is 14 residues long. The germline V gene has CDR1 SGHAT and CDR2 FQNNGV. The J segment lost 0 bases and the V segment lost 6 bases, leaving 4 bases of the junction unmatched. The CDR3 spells CASRSTGMNTEAFF. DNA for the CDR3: TGTGCCAGCAGATCGACAGGGATGAACACTGAAGCTTTCTTT.

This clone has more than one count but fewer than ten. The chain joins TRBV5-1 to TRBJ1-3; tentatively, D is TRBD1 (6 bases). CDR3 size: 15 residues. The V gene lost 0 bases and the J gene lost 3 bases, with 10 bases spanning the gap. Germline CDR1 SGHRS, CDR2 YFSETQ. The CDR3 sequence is CASSLGQAIGNTIYF. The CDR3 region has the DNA TGCGCCAGCAGCTTGGGACAGGCGATTGGAAACACCATATATTTT.

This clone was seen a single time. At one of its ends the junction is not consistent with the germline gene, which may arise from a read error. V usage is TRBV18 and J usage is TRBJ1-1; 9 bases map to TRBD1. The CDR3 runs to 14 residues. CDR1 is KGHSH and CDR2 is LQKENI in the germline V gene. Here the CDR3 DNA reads TGTGCCAGCTCAAGGGACAGGGTTCCTTCGCAGGATGCCTTT. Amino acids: CASSRDRVPSQDAF.

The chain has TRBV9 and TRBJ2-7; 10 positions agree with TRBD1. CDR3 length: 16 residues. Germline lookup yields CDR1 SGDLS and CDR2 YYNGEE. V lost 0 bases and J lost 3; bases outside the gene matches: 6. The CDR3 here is CASSVEPGQGIYEQYF. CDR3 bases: TGTGCCAGCAGCGTAGAGCCGGGACAGGGGATCTACGAGCAGTACTTC.

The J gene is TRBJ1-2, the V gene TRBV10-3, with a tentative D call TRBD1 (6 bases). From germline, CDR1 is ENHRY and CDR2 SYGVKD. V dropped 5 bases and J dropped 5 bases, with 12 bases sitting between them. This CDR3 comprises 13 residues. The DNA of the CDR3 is TGTGCCATCAGTAATGGACAGCATTATGGCTACACCTTC. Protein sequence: CAISNGQHYGYTF.

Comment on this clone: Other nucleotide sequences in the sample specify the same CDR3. The CDR3 DNA reads as TGCGCCAGCAGCCTCGACAGGGGCTACGAGCAGTACTTC. Translation gives CASSLDRGYEQYF. The chain recombines TRBV5-1 with TRBJ2-7; 8 positions agree with TRBD1. J was trimmed by 3 bases and V by 4 bases; bases with no gene match: 3. This CDR3 contains 13 residues. Germline CDR1 SGHRS, CDR2 YFSETQ.

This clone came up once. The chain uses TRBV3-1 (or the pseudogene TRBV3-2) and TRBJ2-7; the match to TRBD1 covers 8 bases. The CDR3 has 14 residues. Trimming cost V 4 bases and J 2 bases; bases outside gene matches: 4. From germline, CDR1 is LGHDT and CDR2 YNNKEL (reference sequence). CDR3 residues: CASSRGQGAYEQYF. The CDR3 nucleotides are TGTGCCAGCAGCCGAGGACAGGGTGCCTACGAGCAGTACTTC.

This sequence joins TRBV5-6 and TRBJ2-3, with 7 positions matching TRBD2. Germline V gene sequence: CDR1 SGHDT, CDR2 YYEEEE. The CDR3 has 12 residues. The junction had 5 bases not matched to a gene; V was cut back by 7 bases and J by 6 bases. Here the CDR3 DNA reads TGTGCCAGCTGGCGGGGGACGGATACGCAGTATTTT. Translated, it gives CASWRGTDTQYF.

CDR3 sequence (DNA): TGTGCCAGCAGCGCATCCCGGGACAGTATCTATGGCTACACCTTC. Translating it yields CASSASRDSIYGYTF. The chain links TRBV9 to TRBJ1-2, with 7 bases lining up with TRBD1. J lost 4 bases, V lost 3 bases, and 9 bases had no gene match. Germline CDR1 reads SGDLS; CDR2 reads YYNGEE. The CDR3 loop spans 15 amino acids.

CDR3 nucleotides: TGTGCCAGCAGTTTAGCCCGGGGCACTGAAGCTTTCTTT. Its translation is CASSLARGTEAFF. The chain combines TRBV6-5 with TRBJ1-1; D is unresolved. The V end was cut by 4 bases, the J end by 4 bases, with 10 bases between. Looked up from germline, CDR1 is MNHEY and CDR2 is SVGAGI. This CDR3 has 13 amino acids.

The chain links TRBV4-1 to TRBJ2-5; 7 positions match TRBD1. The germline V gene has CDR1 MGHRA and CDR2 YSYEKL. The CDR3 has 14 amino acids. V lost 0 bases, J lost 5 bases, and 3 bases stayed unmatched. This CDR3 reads CASSQEDRVETQYF. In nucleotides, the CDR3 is TGCGCCAGCAGCCAAGAAGACAGGGTTGAGACCCAGTACTTC.

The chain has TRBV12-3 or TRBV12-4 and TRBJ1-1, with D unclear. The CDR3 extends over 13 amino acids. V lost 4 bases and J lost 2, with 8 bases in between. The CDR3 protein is CASSYTRNTEAFF. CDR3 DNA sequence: TGTGCCAGCAGTTATACACGAAACACTGAAGCTTTCTTT.

CDR3 DNA sequence: TGCGCCAGCAGCTTGGCAGGGTACACTGAAGCTTTCTTT. Residues: CASSLAGYTEAFF. The V and J genes are TRBV5-1 and TRBJ1-1, with D possibly TRBD1 on 5 matching bases. Deletions cut 0 bases from V and 3 bases from J, with 6 bases between. CDR1 is SGHRS, CDR2 YFSETQ, per germline. The CDR3 spans 13 residues.

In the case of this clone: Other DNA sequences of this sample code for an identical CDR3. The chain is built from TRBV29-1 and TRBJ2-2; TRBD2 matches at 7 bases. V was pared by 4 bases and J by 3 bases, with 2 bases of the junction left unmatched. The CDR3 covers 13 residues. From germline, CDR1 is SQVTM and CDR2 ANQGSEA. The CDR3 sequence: CSVGAGYTGELFF. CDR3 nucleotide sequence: TGCAGCGTTGGAGCGGGATACACCGGGGAGCTGTTTTTT.

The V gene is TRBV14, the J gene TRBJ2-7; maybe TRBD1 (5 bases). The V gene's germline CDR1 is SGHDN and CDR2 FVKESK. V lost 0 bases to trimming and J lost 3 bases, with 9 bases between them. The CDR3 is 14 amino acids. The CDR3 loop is CASSQDLRDYEQYF. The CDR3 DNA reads TGTGCCAGCAGCCAAGATCTCAGGGACTACGAGCAGTACTTC.

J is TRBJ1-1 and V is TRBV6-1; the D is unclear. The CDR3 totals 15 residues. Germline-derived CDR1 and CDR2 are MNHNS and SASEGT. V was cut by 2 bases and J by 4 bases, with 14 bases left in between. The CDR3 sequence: CASSETRGRGTEAFF. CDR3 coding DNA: TGTGCCAGCAGTGAAACCCGGGGTCGCGGCACTGAAGCTTTCTTT.

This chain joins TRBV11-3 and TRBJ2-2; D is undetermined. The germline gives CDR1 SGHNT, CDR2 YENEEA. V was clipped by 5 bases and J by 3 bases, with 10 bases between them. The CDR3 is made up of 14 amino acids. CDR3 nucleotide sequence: TGTGCCAGCAGCACCCGCGCGGACACCGGGGAGCTGTTTTTT. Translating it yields CASSTRADTGELFF.

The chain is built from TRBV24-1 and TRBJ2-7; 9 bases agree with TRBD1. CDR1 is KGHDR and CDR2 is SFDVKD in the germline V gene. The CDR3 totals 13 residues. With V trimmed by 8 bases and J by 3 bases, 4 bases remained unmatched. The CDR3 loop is CATKGQGHYEQYF. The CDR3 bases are TGTGCCACCAAAGGACAGGGGCACTACGAGCAGTACTTC.